Shown below are 13 T cell receptor beta chains from a single sample sequenced in a study of T cells in Graves' hyperthyroidism and ophthalmopathy. Amplification of TCR beta CDR3 regions used RNA as the template. The study used the HTBI primer set for a first-round RT-PCR of the TCR CDR3. TCRdb recomputed calls from the multiplex PCR reads with MiXCR, one row per CDR3 protein. The table shows about 260,000 distinct CDR3 sequences, with less than 20% occurring only once. The material sequenced was blood. The receptors derive from a woman under 30 with Graves' ophthalmopathy.

This clonotype was counted at least ten times. This CDR3 is CASSPPVRGGTEAFF. The CDR3 DNA reads TGTGCCAGCAGTCCCCCGGTACGAGGGGGCACTGAAGCTTTCTTT. This chain joins TRBV12-3 or TRBV12-4 and TRBJ1-1, with a possible D match to TRBD1 (6 bases). The V end lost 5 bases, the J end lost 4 bases, and 17 bases lay between the germline ends. The CDR3 consists of 15 residues.

The chain carries TRBV14 and TRBJ2-5; 7 bases match TRBD2. The trim removed 4 bases at V and 2 bases at J, leaving 4 bases unmatched. Germline CDR1 is SGHDN and CDR2 is FVKESK. The CDR3 spans 14 residues. CDR3: CASSLHGGQETQYF. The CDR3, as DNA: TGTGCCAGCAGCCTTCACGGGGGGCAAGAGACCCAGTACTTC.

A few counts support this clonotype. A much bigger clone sits one base away, suggesting this may be a read error. The chain combines TRBV7-2 with TRBJ1-1, with a possible D match to TRBD1 (5 bases). The CDR3 is 15 residues long. The germline V gene encodes CDR1 SGHTA and CDR2 FQGNSA. The CDR3 DNA follows: TGTGCCAGCAGCCAAGATGGCACGAGGGGAACTGGAGCTTTCTTT. This translates into CASSQDGTRGTGAFF. The full variable domain, its missing parts supplied by reference TRBV7-2 and TRBJ1-1, is GAGVSQSPSNKVTEKGKDVELRCDPISGHTALYWYRQSLGQGLEFLIYFQGNSAPDKSGLPSDRFSAERTGGSVSTLTIQRTQQEDSAVYLCASSQDGTRGTGAFFGQGTRLTVV.

This clonotype has a count of ten or more. V is TRBV3-1 and J is TRBJ1-5; TRBD1 is a possible D gene (5 bases). There are 15 residues in the CDR3. V was clipped by 4 bases and J by 2 bases, with 12 bases between them. The germline gives CDR1 LGHDT, CDR2 YNNKEL (reference sequence). The CDR3 spells CASSRDSMGNQPQHF. Written as DNA, the CDR3 is TGTGCCAGCAGCCGCGACAGTATGGGCAATCAGCCCCAGCATTTT.

This clonotype was counted a single time. The chain combines TRBV20-1 with TRBJ2-7, with 7 bases aligning to TRBD1. V lost 3 bases and J lost 2; bases outside the gene matches: 7. Germline V CDR1 and CDR2: DFQATT, SNEGSKA (reference sequence). CDR3 length: 14 amino acids. DNA for the CDR3: TGCAGTGCTAGTCTTTCGACAGGGACCTACGAGCAGTACTTC. Translation: CSASLSTGTYEQYF.

This clonotype was recorded many times. This chain uses TRBV4-3 with TRBJ2-1; D may be TRBD2 (5 bases). Germline V gene sequence: CDR1 LGHNA, CDR2 YSLEER. V lost 4 bases and J 3 bases, leaving 7 bases between the germline ends. This CDR3 is 13 amino acids long. CDR3 in DNA: TGCGCCAGCAGCCGAACTAGCTACAATGAGCAGTTCTTC. It codes for CASSRTSYNEQFF.

This clonotype showed up many times. The chain carries TRBV11-2 and TRBJ1-2; 7 bases are shared with TRBD1. J lost 8 bases, V lost 0 bases, and 3 bases had no gene match. CDR3 length: 13 amino acids. Germline V gene sequence: CDR1 SGHAT, CDR2 FQNNGV. DNA of the CDR3: TGTGCCAGCAGCTTAGAAACAGGGGAGGGCTACACCTTC. Translation gives CASSLETGEGYTF.

Many counts were recorded for this clonotype. The rearrangement joins TRBV4-1 to TRBJ1-1, with D hard to call. Germline loops: CDR1 MGHRA, CDR2 YSYEKL. Trimming removed 0 bases from V and 4 bases from J, with 9 bases in between. The CDR3 consists of 14 residues. The CDR3 protein is CASSQDVVVTEAFF. The CDR3 DNA reads TGCGCCAGCAGCCAAGATGTGGTAGTCACTGAAGCTTTCTTT.

This clonotype was detected many times. V is TRBV6-1 and J is TRBJ1-1; D is possibly TRBD1 (5 bases). With 5 bases removed from V and 0 bases from J, the gap between germline ends came to 10 bases. CDR3 length equals 14 residues. The germline V gene has CDR1 MNHNS and CDR2 SASEGT. CDR3 residues: CASSLTVMNTEAFF. CDR3 coding DNA: TGTGCCAGCAGTCTGACAGTGATGAACACTGAAGCTTTCTTT.

This clonotype was found a few times. A much larger clone differs by one base, so this may be a read error. The rearrangement uses TRBV7-9 and TRBJ1-1, with D uncertain. This CDR3 comprises 13 residues. Germline values: CDR1 SEHNR, CDR2 FQNEAQ (reference sequence). Trimming stripped 3 bases from V and 8 bases from J, with 13 bases between. CDR3 nucleotides: TGTGCCAGCAGCTTTGGATTGGTGTTCGAAGCTTTCTTT. This sequence encodes CASSFGLVFEAFF.

This chain joins TRBV20-1 and TRBJ2-7, with TRBD2 as a possible D gene (6 bases). The germline V gene has CDR1 DFQATT and CDR2 SNEGSKA (reference sequence). This CDR3 contains 13 residues. Trimming removed 5 bases from V and 0 bases from J, with 11 bases in between. The CDR3 reads CSAAGTYSYEQYF. CDR3 DNA sequence: TGCAGTGCTGCCGGGACTTACTCCTACGAGCAGTACTTC.

This clonotype occurred many times. The rearrangement links TRBV5-1 to TRBJ1-2; 7 bases map to TRBD1. The ends lost 0 bases at V and 5 bases at J; junction bases unmatched: 7. In germline, CDR1 is SGHRS, CDR2 YFSETQ. The CDR3 extends over 15 amino acids. CDR3 region: CASSLEGGTAYGYTF. CDR3 nucleotides: TGCGCCAGCAGCTTGGAAGGGGGCACGGCGTATGGCTACACCTTC.

This clonotype was detected ten times or more. The chain joins TRBV27 to TRBJ2-1; 10 bases match TRBD2. This CDR3 has 15 residues. The germline gives CDR1 MNHEY, CDR2 SMNVEV (reference sequence). V gave up 3 bases and J gave up 4 bases; unmatched junction bases: 3. CDR3 bases: TGTGCCAGCAGTTTGGTAGCGGGAGGTTACAATGAGCAGTTCTTC. Amino acids: CASSLVAGGYNEQFF.